This T cell receptor beta chain comes out of a study of blood T cell repertoires in COVID-19. Across the whole study: There were acute and convalescent COVID-19 samples, and they came from the United States, Italy and Spain. From T cells, B-cell-depleted T cells, or PBMCs came the material, which was cDNA or gDNA.

Original handling: Cell counts per sample came from amplifying reference gene primers. The repertoire was sequenced with immunoSEQ multiplex PCR; TCRdb's copy has only in-frame clones and lacks some. The DNA was the basis for D and trimming; V, J and clone size are from that table. The sample lists over 90,000 clones, approximately 91% seen once, with around 4% in the top ten. V lost 4 bases, J lost 3 bases, and 3 bases stayed unmatched. Germline CDR1 and CDR2: KGHDR and SFDVKD. The CDR3 loop spans 16 amino acids. Source material: peripheral blood. The clonotype was recovered from a man younger than 30 with acute or convalescent COVID-19. The chain uses TRBV24-1 and TRBJ2-1, with TRBD2 matching 12 bases. CDR3 nucleotides: TGTGCCACCAGTGACCAGACTAGCGGGAGCTACAATGAGCAGTTCTTC. It is translated as CATSDQTSGSYNEQFF.